The rows below give T cell receptor beta chains drawn from one sample of a study of T cell repertoires in aging, cancer and after chemotherapy. TCRdb called the multiplex PCR reads again in MiXCR, with one record for every CDR3 protein. Of a few thousand distinct CDR3 sequences listed, about three fifths were seen once; the top ten hold around 36%. Sequences were obtained from blood. Receptors originate from a human donor with a solid tumor. Each CDR3 is given with its conserved first and last residue. A D gene is named only where the DNA matches it firmly. The size field is filled for only some rows; it gives once, few, many or a size class.

TRBV18	once	NA	TRBJ1-1	TGTGCCAGCTCAAGGGGACGGAACACTGAAGCTTTCTTT	CASSRGRNTEAFF
TRBV6-6	once	TRBD1	TRBJ1-3	TGTGCCAGCAGTTTGGGACAGGGAGGAAACACCATATATTTT	CASSLGQGGNTIYF
TRBV19	NA	NA	TRBJ1-5	TGTGCCAGTAGTATAATCTCCAGGTTCTATCAGCCCCAGCATTTT	CASSIISRFYQPQHF
TRBV18	NA	NA	TRBJ1-6	TGTGCCAGCTCACCTCGACAGCGCTCCTATAATTCACCCCTCCACTTT	CASSPRQRSYNSPLHF
TRBV6-5	few	NA	TRBJ1-1	TGTGCCAGCAGGGTGAACACTGAAGCTTTCTTT	CASRVNTEAFF
TRBV29-1	NA	NA	TRBJ1-2	TGCAGCGTTGAGGCCGGTTACTATGGCTACACCTTC	CSVEAGYYGYTF
TRBV10-3	NA	TRBD1	TRBJ2-7	TGTGCCATCAATCAGGGACAGAGCTACGAGCAGTACTTC	CAINQGQSYEQYF
TRBV5-4	NA	NA	TRBJ1-1	TGTGCCAGCAGTGAACTAGGGGGAGGTACTGAAGCTTTCTTT	CASSELGGGTEAFF
TRBV6-2/TRBV6-3	NA	TRBD1	TRBJ2-7	TGTGCCAGCAGTTCTTACAGGGGCCTCTCCTACGAGCAGTACTTC	CASSSYRGLSYEQYF
TRBV20-1	NA	NA	TRBJ2-1	TGCAGTGCTAGAGATGGAGCGGCGACCTACAATGAGCAGTTCTTC	CSARDGAATYNEQFF
TRBV20-1	NA	TRBD1	TRBJ2-2	TGCAGTGCTAACGGGGACAGCACCGGGGAGCTGTTTTTT	CSANGDSTGELFF
TRBV20-1	NA	NA	TRBJ1-2	TGCAGTGCTAGAGATGGGCAGGTGGGCGGCTACACCTTC	CSARDGQVGGYTF
TRBV18	few	TRBD2	TRBJ2-7	TGTGCCAGCAGCACCGGGAGGACGGGCTACGAGCAGTACTTC	CASSTGRTGYEQYF
TRBV19	NA	TRBD2	TRBJ2-1	TGTGCCAGTAGTACGGGACTAGTAAAGGTCAATGAGCAGTTCTTC	CASSTGLVKVNEQFF
TRBV20-1	NA	NA	TRBJ2-1	TGCAGTGCCGCGAACAGGGGCGGGAGCTCCTACAATGAGCAGTTCTTC	CSAANRGGSSYNEQFF
TRBV7-9	NA	NA	TRBJ1-2	TGTGCCAGCAGTTGGGGCCAAGGAGGCGGCTACACCTTC	CASSWGQGGGYTF
TRBV5-4	NA	TRBD2	TRBJ2-2	TGTGCCAGCAGCCCGACGGGGGGATGGACCGGGGAGCTGTTTTTT	CASSPTGGWTGELFF
TRBV27	once	NA	TRBJ2-2	TGTGCCAGCAGCTATTGGGCGACAGTGGCGAACACCGGGGAGCTGTTTTTT	CASSYWATVANTGELFF
TRBV30	NA	NA	TRBJ2-7	TGTGCCTGGACCCCGGGGCAGGACCCTCGGTGGCAGTACTTC	CAWTPGQDPRWQYF
TRBV4-3	NA	NA	TRBJ1-4	TGCGCCAGCAGCCAAGCAGAATGGTCCGGGAGAAATAATGAAAAACTGTTTTTT	CASSQAEWSGRNNEKLFF
TRBV29-1	NA	NA	TRBJ2-4	TGCAGCGTTGAGGCCTGGGGGGGGGCGCGGGTTTGGGACAAAAACATTCAGTACTTC	CSVEAWGGARVWDKNIQYF
TRBV19	large	NA	TRBJ2-7	TGTGCCAGTAGTAACACCGGGACACCCTACGAGCAGTACTTC	CASSNTGTPYEQYF
TRBV7-9	few	NA	TRBJ2-5	TGTGCCAGCAGCCCACCTCGGGGGCAAGAGACCCAGTACTTC	CASSPPRGQETQYF
TRBV6-4	NA	NA	TRBJ1-4	TGTGCCAGCAGTGACTCCCCGGGGACTAATGAAAAACTGTTTTTT	CASSDSPGTNEKLFF
TRBV29-1	few	NA	TRBJ2-1	TGCAGCGTTCGGGGGTCCTCCTACAATGAGCAGTTCTTC	CSVRGSSYNEQFF
TRBV12-3/TRBV12-4	few	TRBD1	TRBJ1-4	TGTGCCAGCACCCCCGGGACAGTGAATGAAAAACTGTTTTTT	CASTPGTVNEKLFF
TRBV10-3	NA	NA	TRBJ2-3	TGTGCCATCAGTGAGGACCGAGATACGCAGTATTTT	CAISEDRDTQYF
TRBV7-9	NA	NA	TRBJ1-3	TGTGCCAGCAGCTTAGGACGTATCCTCTCTGGAAACACCATATATTTT	CASSLGRILSGNTIYF
TRBV6-2/TRBV6-3	few	NA	TRBJ1-6	TGTGCCAGCAGTGACAAACAGGCGTCACCCCTCCACTTT	CASSDKQASPLHF
TRBV6-5	NA	NA	TRBJ1-2	TGTGCCAGCACGGGAACCGGGTCCTACTATGGCTACACCTTC	CASTGTGSYYGYTF
TRBV20-1	NA	NA	TRBJ2-3	TGCAGTGCTAGAAAGACCCTCGGGGACCCAGATACGCAGTATTTT	CSARKTLGDPDTQYF
TRBV6-1	NA	TRBD1	TRBJ2-1	TGTGCCAGCAGTGGCCTGACAGGGACCTACCAGGAGCAGTTCTTC	CASSGLTGTYQEQFF
TRBV9	NA	NA	TRBJ2-4	TGTGCCAGCAGCGACTATAAGGACATTCAGTACTTC	CASSDYKDIQYF
TRBV6-2/TRBV6-3	NA	TRBD1	TRBJ2-7	TGTGCCAGCAGACGGACAGGGCAAGCCTACGAGCAGTACTTC	CASRRTGQAYEQYF
TRBV19	NA	NA	TRBJ1-1	TGTGCCAGTAGTGCATACAGGGACACTGAAGCTTTCTTT	CASSAYRDTEAFF
TRBV6-5	NA	NA	TRBJ1-2	TGTGCCAGCAGTCCAGGGGAATACTATGGCTACACCTTC	CASSPGEYYGYTF
TRBV19	NA	NA	TRBJ2-7	TGTGCCAGTATGAGTCATCCCGGGACAATGACCACGAGCTCCTACGAGCAGTACTTC	CASMSHPGTMTTSSYEQYF
TRBV7-9	NA	NA	TRBJ2-2	TGTGCCAGCAGCCCCACATGGACCGGGGAGCTGTTTTTT	CASSPTWTGELFF
TRBV7-2	NA	NA	TRBJ1-2	TGTGCCAGCAGCTTCTTAGACAGCTCTAACTATGGCTACACCTTC	CASSFLDSSNYGYTF
TRBV29-1	once	NA	TRBJ2-3	TGCAGCGTTTCCTATCAGGGATGCACAGATACGCAGTATTTT	CSVSYQGCTDTQYF
TRBV30	NA	NA	TRBJ2-1	TGTGCCTGGAGTTCAGGGGTCGATGAGCAGTTCTTC	CAWSSGVDEQFF